The present T cell receptor beta chain was sequenced within a study of persistence of HIV-infected CD4 T cells. At the level of the study: Isolated cells were CMV- and HIV-1 Gag-responding CD4+ T cells.

Points on this clone: What it binds is not known.

Overall study findings and caveats: Rare CMV-responding cells carrying HIV-1 proviruses were not analyzed separately for TCR.

This was the immunoSEQ version 4 assay in survey mode. TCRdb's copy holds only in-frame clones and misses some; the assay was immunoSEQ multiplex PCR. The sample shows some 30,000 clones, 82% of them seen only once. Per the germline V gene, CDR1 is LNHNV and CDR2 is YYDKDF (reference sequence). The CDR3 is 17 residues long. V was pared by 0 bases and J by 4 bases, with 7 bases of the junction left unmatched. Stimulation used 8.5 to 10 ug/mL lysate from CMV-infected fibroblasts. CD40L-negative CD69-negative CD45RO-high memory CD4+ T cells were sorted as populations depleted of antigen-responding cells.

This specimen consisted of CD4+ T cells sorted from PBMCs after 18-hour stimulation, obtained from a patient who received antiretroviral therapy. The chain recombines TRBV15 with TRBJ2-1; 9 bases fit TRBD2. The TCR was taken from an adult woman with HIV who was CMV-seropositive. The chain's CDR3 is CATSRETAGLAYNEQFF. CDR3 bases: TGTGCCACCAGCAGAGAAACAGCGGGACTAGCTTACAATGAGCAGTTCTTC.